The 6 T cell receptor beta chains given below trace back to one sample, sequenced in a study of identifying expanded T cells in peripheral blood. Sequencing was performed with immunoSEQ multiplex PCR; in TCRdb, only in-frame clones are kept and a portion is missing. The sample contains about 120,000 clones, roughly 80% of which appear only once. The sample was blood. These receptor sequences come from a person aged 18-70 years in good health.

The V gene is TRBV27, the J gene TRBJ2-5, with D possibly being TRBD1 (6 bases). This CDR3 has 16 residues. Germline lookup yields CDR1 MNHEY and CDR2 SMNVEV (reference sequence). Trimming cost V 1 base and J 0 bases, with 12 bases left between them. The CDR3 DNA is TGTGCCAGCAGTTTATTTTACAGGGATAACCAAGAGACCCAGTACTTC. This gives the protein CASSLFYRDNQETQYF.

This rearrangement joins TRBV4-3 to TRBJ2-6, with 9 bases aligning to TRBD1. The germline V gene has CDR1 LGHNA and CDR2 YSLEER. This CDR3 has 15 residues. J gave up 4 bases and V 8 bases, and 6 bases lay outside the gene matches. CDR3 DNA: TGCGCCAGCGGACAGGGGACGGACGGGGCCAACGTCCTGACTTTC. Its translation is CASGQGTDGANVLTF.

The rearrangement links TRBV7-2 to TRBJ1-2, with TRBD1 as a possible D gene (5 bases). CDR3 length: 15 residues. Germline CDR1 and CDR2: SGHTA and FQGNSA. V was cut by 5 bases and J by 8 bases, with 21 bases left in between. The CDR3 sequence is CASSNQRVRDGGYTF. In DNA, the CDR3 is TGTGCCAGCAGCAACCAACGGGTCAGGGATGGAGGCTACACCTTC.

This clone has a handful of counts. The rearrangement links TRBV7-8 to TRBJ1-2; 7 nucleotides match TRBD1. Germline V lookup: CDR1 SGHVS, CDR2 FQNEAQ. This CDR3 spans 14 amino acids. After removal of 7 bases from V and 7 bases from J, the junction contained 12 bases not matched to a gene. The CDR3 DNA is TGTGCCAGCACCTCCGGGGGACAGAAGGGTGGCTACACCTTC. Amino acid sequence: CASTSGGQKGGYTF.

This clone was found a few times. The rearrangement uses TRBV5-1 and TRBJ2-3; TRBD1 agrees at 10 bases. The CDR3 is 16 amino acids. Germline V gene data show CDR1 as SGHRS and CDR2 as YFSETQ. Trimming at V came to 7 bases and at J to 4 bases, leaving 12 bases not matched to a gene. The CDR3: CASGTQGQGQADTQYF. CDR3 coding DNA: TGCGCCAGCGGAACGCAGGGACAGGGGCAGGCAGATACGCAGTATTTT.

The chain combines TRBV4-1 with TRBJ1-5; 8 bases are a match to TRBD1. CDR3 length: 15 residues. Germline CDR1 is MGHRA and CDR2 is YSYEKL. Losses at the gene ends were 6 bases for V and 0 bases for J; bases not matched to a gene: 4. The CDR3 DNA reads as TGCGCCAGCAGGTCGACAGGGGATAGCAATCAGCCCCAGCATTTT. It is translated as CASRSTGDSNQPQHF.